What follows describes a single TCR beta chain. This specimen belongs to a study of control samples from healthy donors and cancer patients. The repertoire was sequenced with immunoSEQ multiplex PCR; TCRdb's copy has only in-frame clones and lacks some. The data contain fewer than 200,000 clones, around 93% of them singletons. The TCR sequence derives from a woman aged 55-69 years in good health. The sequenced material came from blood.

DNA of the CDR3: TGTGCCAGATCGACAGGGGTTCGTATAGATACGCAGTATTTT. Translated, it gives CARSTGVRIDTQYF. This chain links TRBV21-1 with TRBJ2-3; TRBD1, the table's D call, was not compared with the DNA. TRBV21-1 is flagged as a pseudogene. The CDR3 totals 14 residues.